The present TCR beta chain was sequenced within a study of T cell responses to AZD1222 COVID-19 vaccine. Study as a whole: Researchers grouped second doses given at about 4 or about 12 weeks into one pool.

Study-level findings and limits: Recipients of AZD1222 seropositive at baseline numbered only 6 or 7.

Trimming cost V 4 bases and J 4 bases, with 6 bases left between them. The CDR3 is made up of 12 amino acids. From germline, CDR1 is SGHNT and CDR2 YYREEE (reference sequence). Sequencing used immunoSEQ multiplex PCR; TCRdb keeps in-frame clones, though not all of them. Of 180,000 or so clones listed, roughly 92% are singletons. This clone was recorded once. Its matching antigen is unknown. This same CDR3 is encoded by further DNA sequences in the sample. This sample comprised peripheral blood, obtained on day 0 of AZD1222 vaccination. This sequence joins TRBV5-4 and TRBJ1-3; D gene unclear. The clonotype comes from an adult in good health. In DNA, the CDR3 is TGTGCCAGCAGCCTTCAAGGAAACACCATATATTTT. Its protein is CASSLQGNTIYF.